This T cell receptor beta chain was documented in a study of post-analysis software for immune sequencing data. Study at large: Multiple sclerosis in the patients followed relapsing-remitting, secondary progressive and progressive-relapsing courses. General study points: Significantly decreased normalized Chao1 diversity was recorded for multiple sclerosis patients relative to controls. Among four or five TRBV segments more frequent in patients than controls were TRBV5-6, TRBV5-1 and TRBV20-1.

The V gene lost 0 bases and the J gene lost 0 bases, with 13 bases spanning the gap. This CDR3 spans 16 amino acids. CDR1 SGHRS and CDR2 YFSETQ come from the germline V gene. Note on this clonotype: The antigen is unknown.

The TCR beta cDNA libraries contained unique molecular identifiers. TCRdb reprocessed the PCR reads with MiXCR, giving one entry per CDR3 protein. This table holds hundreds of thousands of distinct CDR3 sequences, 59% found once. The sequenced material came from blood. This TCR came from a girl aged 2-9 years with multiple sclerosis. The chain links TRBV5-1 to TRBJ2-7; D is uncertain. The CDR3 loop is CASSLVSSHSSYEQYF. DNA of the CDR3: TGCGCCAGCAGCTTGGTCTCGTCCCATAGCTCCTACGAGCAGTACTTC.